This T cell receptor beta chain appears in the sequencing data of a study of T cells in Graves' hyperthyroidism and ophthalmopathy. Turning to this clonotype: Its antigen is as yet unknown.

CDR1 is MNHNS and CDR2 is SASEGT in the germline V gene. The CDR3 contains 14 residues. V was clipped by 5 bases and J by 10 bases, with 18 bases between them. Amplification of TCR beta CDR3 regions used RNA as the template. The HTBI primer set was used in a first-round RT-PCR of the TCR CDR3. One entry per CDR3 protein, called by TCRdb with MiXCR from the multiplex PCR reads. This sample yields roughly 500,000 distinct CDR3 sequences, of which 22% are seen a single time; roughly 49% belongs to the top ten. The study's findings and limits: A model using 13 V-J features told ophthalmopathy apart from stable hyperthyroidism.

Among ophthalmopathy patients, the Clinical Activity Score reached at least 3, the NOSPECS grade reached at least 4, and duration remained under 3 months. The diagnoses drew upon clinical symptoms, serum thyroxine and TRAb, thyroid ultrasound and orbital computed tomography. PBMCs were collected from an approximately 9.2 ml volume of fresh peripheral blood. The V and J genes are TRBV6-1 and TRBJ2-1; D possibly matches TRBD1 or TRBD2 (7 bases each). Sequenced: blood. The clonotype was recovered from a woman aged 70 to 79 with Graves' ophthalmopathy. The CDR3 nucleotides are TGTGCCAGCAGTTCAGCAGGGGGGGTAAGCGAGCAGTTCTTC. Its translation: CASSSAGGVSEQFF.